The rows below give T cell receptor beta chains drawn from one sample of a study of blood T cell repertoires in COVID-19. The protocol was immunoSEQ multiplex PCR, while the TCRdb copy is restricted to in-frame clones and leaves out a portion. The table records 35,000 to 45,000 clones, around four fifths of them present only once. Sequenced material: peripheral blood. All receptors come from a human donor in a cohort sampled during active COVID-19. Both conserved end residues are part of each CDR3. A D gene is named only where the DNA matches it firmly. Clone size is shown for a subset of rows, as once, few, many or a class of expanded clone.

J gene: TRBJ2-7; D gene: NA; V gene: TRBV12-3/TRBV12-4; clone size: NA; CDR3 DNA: TGTGCCAGCAGTTCCCCTTACGAGCAGTACTTC; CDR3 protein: CASSSPYEQYF
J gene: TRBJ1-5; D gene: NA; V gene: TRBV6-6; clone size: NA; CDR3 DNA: TGTGCCAGCAGCCCGAGGGTTTGGGAGCCCCAGCATTTT; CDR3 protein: CASSPRVWEPQHF
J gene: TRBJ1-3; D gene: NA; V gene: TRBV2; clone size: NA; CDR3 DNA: TGTGCCAGCAAGGGACACCGAATCTCTGGAAACACCATATATTTT; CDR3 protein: CASKGHRISGNTIYF
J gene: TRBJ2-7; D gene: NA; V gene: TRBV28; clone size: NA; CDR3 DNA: TGTGCCAGCAGTTTGCCAGGGGCATATTACGAGCAGTACTTC; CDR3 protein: CASSLPGAYYEQYF
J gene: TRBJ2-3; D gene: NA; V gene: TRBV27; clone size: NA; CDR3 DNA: TGTGCCAGCAAGGGGCGGGGCAACACAGATACGCAGTATTTT; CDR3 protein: CASKGRGNTDTQYF
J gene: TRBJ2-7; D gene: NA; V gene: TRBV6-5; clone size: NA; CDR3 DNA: TGTGCCAGCAAACAGGGTAGACCACCCTACGAGCAGTACTTC; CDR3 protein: CASKQGRPPYEQYF
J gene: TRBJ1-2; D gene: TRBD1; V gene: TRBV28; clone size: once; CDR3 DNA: TGTGCCAGCAGTCCCGGGACAGGGCAAATAGTCAACTATGGCTACACCTTC; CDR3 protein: CASSPGTGQIVNYGYTF
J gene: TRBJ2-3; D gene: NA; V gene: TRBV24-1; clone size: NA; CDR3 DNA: TGTGCCACCAGTGATGCAGGGGGAGGTGATACGCAGTATTTT; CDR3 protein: CATSDAGGGDTQYF
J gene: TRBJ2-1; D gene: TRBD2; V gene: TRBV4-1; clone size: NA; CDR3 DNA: TGCGCCAGCAGCCTGGTACTAGCGCCGAATGAGCAGTTCTTC; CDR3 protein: CASSLVLAPNEQFF
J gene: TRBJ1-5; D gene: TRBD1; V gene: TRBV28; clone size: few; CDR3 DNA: TGTGCCAGCAGTTTTTTCGCCAGGGGGGAGCAGCCCCAGCATTTT; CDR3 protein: CASSFFARGEQPQHF
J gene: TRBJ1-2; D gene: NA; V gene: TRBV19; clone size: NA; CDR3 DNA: TGTGCCAGTAGCCAACAGGGAAACTATGGCTACACCTTC; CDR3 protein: CASSQQGNYGYTF
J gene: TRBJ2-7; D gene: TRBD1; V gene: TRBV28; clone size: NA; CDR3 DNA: TGTGCCAGCAGTTCCGCCGGGACAGGGTCTTCCGAGCAGTACTTC; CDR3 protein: CASSSAGTGSSEQYF
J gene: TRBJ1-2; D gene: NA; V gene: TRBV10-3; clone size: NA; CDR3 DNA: TGTGCCACCTACCGGGACACCCTCTATGGCTACACCTTC; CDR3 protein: CATYRDTLYGYTF
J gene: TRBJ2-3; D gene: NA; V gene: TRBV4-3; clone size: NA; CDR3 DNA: TGCGCCAGCAGCCAAGAGCCCCATACTGCCTTCTACGATACGCAGTATTTT; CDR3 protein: CASSQEPHTAFYDTQYF
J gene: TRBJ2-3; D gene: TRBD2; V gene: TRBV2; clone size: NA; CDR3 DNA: TGTGCCAGCAGAGCGGGGGGGGGCACAGATACGCAGTATTTT; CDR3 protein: CASRAGGGTDTQYF
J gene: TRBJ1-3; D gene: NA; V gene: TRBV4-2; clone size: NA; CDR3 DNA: TGTGCCAGCAGCCAAGATCCGAGGGACTCTGGAAACACCATATATTTT; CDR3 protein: CASSQDPRDSGNTIYF
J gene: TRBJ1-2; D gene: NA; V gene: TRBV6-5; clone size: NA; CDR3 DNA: TGTGCCAGCAGACGAGGACAGCCAGATGGCTACACCTTC; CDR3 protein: CASRRGQPDGYTF
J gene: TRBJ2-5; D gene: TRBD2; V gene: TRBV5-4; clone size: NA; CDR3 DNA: TGTGCCAGCAGCTTGGGGTCTAGCGGGGGCCAAGAGACCCAGTACTTC; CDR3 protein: CASSLGSSGGQETQYF
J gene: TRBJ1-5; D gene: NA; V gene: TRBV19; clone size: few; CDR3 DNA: TGTGCCAGTAGTTCAGGGGCGCGGATCCGAAATCAGCCCCAGCATTTT; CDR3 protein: CASSSGARIRNQPQHF
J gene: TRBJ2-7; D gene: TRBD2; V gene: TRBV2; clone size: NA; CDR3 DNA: TGTGCCAGCAGTGAATATACTAGCGGGGTGTACGAGCAGTACTTC; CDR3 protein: CASSEYTSGVYEQYF
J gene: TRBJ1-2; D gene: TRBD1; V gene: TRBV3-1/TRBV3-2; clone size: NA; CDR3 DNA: TGTGCCAGCAGCCCACAGGGGGCACGCGGCTACACCTTC; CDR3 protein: CASSPQGARGYTF
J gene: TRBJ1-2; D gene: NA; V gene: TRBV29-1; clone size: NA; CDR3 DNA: TGCAGCACCACCAGTAACTATGGCTACATCTTC; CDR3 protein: CSTTSNYGYIF
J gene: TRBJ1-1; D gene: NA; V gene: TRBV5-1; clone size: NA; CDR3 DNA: TGCGCCAGCAGCTTGGAGGTCGGGGTGAACACTGAAGCTTTCTTT; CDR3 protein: CASSLEVGVNTEAFF
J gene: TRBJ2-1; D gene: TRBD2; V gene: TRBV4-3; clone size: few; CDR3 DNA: TGCGCCAGCAGCCGGAGCGGGGACAATGAGCAGTTCTTC; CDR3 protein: CASSRSGDNEQFF
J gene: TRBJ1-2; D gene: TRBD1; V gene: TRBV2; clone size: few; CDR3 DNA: TGTGCCAGCAGGGGACAGTCGCTGTATGGCTACACCTTC; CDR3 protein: CASRGQSLYGYTF
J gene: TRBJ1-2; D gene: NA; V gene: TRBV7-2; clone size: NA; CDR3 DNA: TGTGCCAGCAGCTTAGAGCTGGGGCCCTATGGCTACACCTTC; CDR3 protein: CASSLELGPYGYTF
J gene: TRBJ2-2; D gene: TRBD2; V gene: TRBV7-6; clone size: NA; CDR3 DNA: TGTGCCAGCAGCAAAGCGGGGGCCACGAACACCGGGGAGCTGTTTTTT; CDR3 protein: CASSKAGATNTGELFF
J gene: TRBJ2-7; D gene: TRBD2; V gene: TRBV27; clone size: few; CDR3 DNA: TGTGCCAGCAGGGGCGGGGGGGCCTTCGTAGAGCAGTACTTC; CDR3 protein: CASRGGGAFVEQYF
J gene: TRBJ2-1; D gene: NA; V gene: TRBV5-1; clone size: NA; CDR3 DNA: TGCGCCAGCAGCTTGGGAACTAGCCCCCATTATGAGCAGTTCTTC; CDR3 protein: CASSLGTSPHYEQFF
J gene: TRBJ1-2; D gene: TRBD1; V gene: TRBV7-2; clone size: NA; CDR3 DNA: TGTGCCAGCAGCTTAGCGGACAGGGGGCGCGCTCGTGGCTACACCTTC; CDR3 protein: CASSLADRGRARGYTF
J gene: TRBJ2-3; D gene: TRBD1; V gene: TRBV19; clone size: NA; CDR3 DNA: TGTGCCAGTAGTCCCCACCGGACAGGGGGAGTGGATACGCAGTATTTT; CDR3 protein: CASSPHRTGGVDTQYF
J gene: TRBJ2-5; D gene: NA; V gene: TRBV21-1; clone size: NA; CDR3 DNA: TGTGCCAGCAGCAAACAGTTACAAGAGACCCAGTACTTC; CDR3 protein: CASSKQLQETQYF
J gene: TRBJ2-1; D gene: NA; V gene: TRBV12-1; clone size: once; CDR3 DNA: TGTGCCAGCGGGGGGGGAGAGTCCTACAATGAGCAGTTCTTC; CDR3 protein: CASGGGESYNEQFF
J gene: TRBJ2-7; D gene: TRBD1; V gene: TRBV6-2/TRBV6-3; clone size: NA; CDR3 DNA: TGTGCCAGCAGTTACGGGATGGGACAGTCCGCCGAGCAGTACTTC; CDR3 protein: CASSYGMGQSAEQYF
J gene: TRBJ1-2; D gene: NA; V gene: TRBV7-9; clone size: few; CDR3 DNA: TGTGCCAGCAGCTTAGGAAGCAACAGGGATGTTAGCTACACCTTC; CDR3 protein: CASSLGSNRDVSYTF
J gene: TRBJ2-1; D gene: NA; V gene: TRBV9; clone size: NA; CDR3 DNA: TGTGCCAGCAGCGGGCAGGCATATGAGCAGTTCTTC; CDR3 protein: CASSGQAYEQFF
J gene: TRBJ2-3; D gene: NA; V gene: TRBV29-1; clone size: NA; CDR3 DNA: TGCAGCGTTGGAGGGACTTCGGCGGGGCCCGATACGCAGTATTTT; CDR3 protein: CSVGGTSAGPDTQYF
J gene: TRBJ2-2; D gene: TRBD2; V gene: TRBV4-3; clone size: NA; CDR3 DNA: TGCGCCAGCAGCCAAGTCGGGGGGGTGAACACCGGGGAGCTGTTTTTT; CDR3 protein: CASSQVGGVNTGELFF
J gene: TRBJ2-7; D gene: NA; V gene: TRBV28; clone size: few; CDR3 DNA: TGTGCCAGCAGTACCGAACGACAGAACTACGAGCAGTACTTC; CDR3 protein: CASSTERQNYEQYF
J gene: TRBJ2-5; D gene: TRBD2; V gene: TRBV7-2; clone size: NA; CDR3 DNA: TGTGCCAGCAGCCCCCAGCGGGGGGCATTCCCAGAGACCCAGTACTTC; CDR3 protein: CASSPQRGAFPETQYF
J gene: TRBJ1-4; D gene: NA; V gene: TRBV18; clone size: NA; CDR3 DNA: TGTGCCAGCTCACCACCGCGGCAGGGCTATAGTGCGCAAGCTAATGAAAAACTGTTTTTT; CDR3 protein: CASSPPRQGYSAQANEKLFF
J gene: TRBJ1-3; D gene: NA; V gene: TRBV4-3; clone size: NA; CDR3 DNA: TGCGCCAGCAGCCAAGATACAGGTGGGGGAAACACCATATATTTT; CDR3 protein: CASSQDTGGGNTIYF
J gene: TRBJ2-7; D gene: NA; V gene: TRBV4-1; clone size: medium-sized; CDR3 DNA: TGCGCCAGCAGCCAATTTTCGGGGGGCCTCAGGGAGCAGTACTTC; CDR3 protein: CASSQFSGGLREQYF
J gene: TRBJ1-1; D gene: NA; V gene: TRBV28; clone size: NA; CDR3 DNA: TGTGCCAGCAGTCAACCACAGGGGAACACTGAAGCTTTCTTT; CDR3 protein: CASSQPQGNTEAFF
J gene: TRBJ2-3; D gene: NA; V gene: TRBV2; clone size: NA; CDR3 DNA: TGTGCCAGCAGTGACAGGGGTTGGACAGATACGCAGTATTTT; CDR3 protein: CASSDRGWTDTQYF
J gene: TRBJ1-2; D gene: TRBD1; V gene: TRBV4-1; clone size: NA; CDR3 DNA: TGCGCCAGCAGCCATCCCGGAACCCAGGACAGGGGGCTAGGCTACACCTTC; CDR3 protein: CASSHPGTQDRGLGYTF
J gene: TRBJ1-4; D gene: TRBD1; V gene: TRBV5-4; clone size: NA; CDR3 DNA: TGTGCCAGCAGCTTGCCAGGGGGCGCGAATGAAAAACTGTTTTTT; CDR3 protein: CASSLPGGANEKLFF
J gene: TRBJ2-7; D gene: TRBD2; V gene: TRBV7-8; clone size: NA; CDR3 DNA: TGTGCCAGCAGCTCAGGACTAGCGGGGGTTTACGAGCAGTACTTC; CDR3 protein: CASSSGLAGVYEQYF
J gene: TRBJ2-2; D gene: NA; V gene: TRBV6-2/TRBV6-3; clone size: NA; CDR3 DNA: TGTGCCAGCAGTAACAGCATTAGGTTCGGGGAGCTGTTTTTT; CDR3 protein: CASSNSIRFGELFF
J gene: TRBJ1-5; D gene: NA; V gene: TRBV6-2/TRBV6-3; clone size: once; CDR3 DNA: TGTGCCAGCAGTTACGCCGGGTCGAGGATTAGCAATCAGCCCCAGCATTTT; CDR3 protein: CASSYAGSRISNQPQHF
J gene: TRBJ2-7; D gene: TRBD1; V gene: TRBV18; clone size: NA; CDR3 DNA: TGTGCCAGCTCACCGGGGACAGGGACTTTCGAGCAGTACTTC; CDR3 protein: CASSPGTGTFEQYF
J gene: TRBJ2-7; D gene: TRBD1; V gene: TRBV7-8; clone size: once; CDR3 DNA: TGTGCCAGCAGCTTGACAGGGGTAGTCGTGTACGAGCAGTACTTC; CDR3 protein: CASSLTGVVVYEQYF
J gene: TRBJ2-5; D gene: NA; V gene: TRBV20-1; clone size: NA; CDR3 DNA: TGCAGTGCCCCCGGAGGGGAGACCCAGTACTTC; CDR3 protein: CSAPGGETQYF
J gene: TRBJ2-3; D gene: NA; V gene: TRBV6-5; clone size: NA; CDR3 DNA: TGTGCCAGCAGACGGGACACCACAGATACGCAGTATTTT; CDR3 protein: CASRRDTTDTQYF
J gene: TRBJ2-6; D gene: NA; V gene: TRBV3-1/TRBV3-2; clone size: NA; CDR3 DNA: TGTGCCAGCAGCCTTCATGACAACTCTGGGGCCAACGTCCTGACTTTC; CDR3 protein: CASSLHDNSGANVLTF
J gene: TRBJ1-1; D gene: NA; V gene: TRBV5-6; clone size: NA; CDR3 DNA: TGTGCCAGCAGCTGGGGAGGAAGGGGCACTGAAGCTTTCTTT; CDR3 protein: CASSWGGRGTEAFF
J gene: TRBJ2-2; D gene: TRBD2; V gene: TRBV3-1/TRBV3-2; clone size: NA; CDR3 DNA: TGTGCCAGCAGTCGGGGAGGGGCGAGGACCGGGGAGCTGTTTTTT; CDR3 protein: CASSRGGARTGELFF
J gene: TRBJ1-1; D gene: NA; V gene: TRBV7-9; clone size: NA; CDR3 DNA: TGTGCCAGCATCAACGGCGGTTTGGGTATTCCGGCTGAAGCTTTCTTT; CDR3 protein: CASINGGLGIPAEAFF
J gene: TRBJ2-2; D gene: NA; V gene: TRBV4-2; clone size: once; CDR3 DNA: TGTGCCAGCAGCCAACAAAACCGGGGGATCACCGGGGAGCTGTTTTTT; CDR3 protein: CASSQQNRGITGELFF